A single sample gave rise to the 2 T cell receptor beta chains below, sequenced in a study of T-cell reconstitution after alpha-beta-depleted transplantation in children. The library targeted TCRbeta and was prepared with unique molecular identifiers. TCRdb independently ran MiXCR on the PCR reads; one entry per CDR3 protein. The sample consists of about 310,000 distinct CDR3 sequences, around 20% of them appearing once. Sequenced here: PBMCs, mostly from graft donor cells, sampled 180 days after TCRalphabeta/CD19-depleted stem cell transplant. The origin of the receptors is a male patient under 18 who had a stem cell transplant for acute lymphoblastic leukemia, so the T cells may come from the graft donor.

This clonotype was recorded a few times. This chain joins TRBV7-2 and TRBJ1-5, with a possible D match to TRBD1 (5 bases). Germline CDR1 reads SGHTA; CDR2 reads FQGNSA. The CDR3 runs 15 residues. The V and J ends lost 6 bases and 6 bases respectively, with 18 bases between them. CDR3 DNA: TGTGCCAGCAGTCTTGGGCCTTCCCAGGGTCAGCCCCAGCATTTT. Translated, it gives CASSLGPSQGQPQHF.

V and J are TRBV7-2 and TRBJ2-1; 11 bases map to TRBD2. This CDR3 comprises 16 residues. Trimming at V came to 1 base and at J to 4 bases, leaving 3 bases not matched to a gene. The germline CDR1 and CDR2 sequences are SGHTA and FQGNSA. The CDR3 DNA reads TGTGCCAGCAGCTTAGGAGGGACTAGCGGTTACAATGAGCAGTTCTTC. Translating gives CASSLGGTSGYNEQFF.